What follows is one T cell receptor (beta chain) and its context. The source of the sample is a study of blood T cell repertoires in COVID-19. Study in general: Samples of COVID-19 (acute and convalescent) were obtained from the United States, Italy and Spain.

Assay: immunoSEQ multiplex PCR; the TCRdb copy retains only in-frame clones and omits some. The sample includes about 98,000 clones, roughly 89% of them seen just once. The V gene lost 1 base and the J gene lost 2 bases, with 8 bases spanning the gap. The germline V gene has CDR1 MDHEN and CDR2 SYDVKM. This CDR3 has 14 residues. This sequence joins TRBV28 and TRBJ1-1; D ambiguous. Sample: peripheral blood. This TCR was sampled from a woman in her forties or fifties with COVID-19, enrolled during active disease. The CDR3: CASSLLRGNTEAFF. For the CDR3, the DNA is TGTGCCAGCAGTTTATTACGCGGTAACACTGAAGCTTTCTTT.